This T cell receptor beta chain was obtained from a study of cytomegalovirus exposure and HLA in healthy donors. The PCR had 60 Vbeta and 13 Jbeta primers. Data came from immunoSEQ multiplex PCR; TCRdb stores just in-frame clones and leaves some out. The data contain about 130,000 clones, about 68% of them seen just once; the ten biggest clones take up over 1.5%. Regarding the study as a whole: Per a prior analysis, the majority of TCR beta V segments were productive roughly 87% or roughly 30% of the time.

Notes on this clone: The antigen is not known.

Losses at the gene ends were 1 base for V and 7 bases for J; bases not matched to a gene: 10. Germline CDR1 MGHRA, CDR2 YSYEKL. This CDR3 comprises 16 residues. The clonotype originates from a human donor in good health. The genes are TRBV4-1 and TRBJ2-5; 9 bases are a match to TRBD1. Sequencing input: PBMCs. CDR3 amino acids: CASSQVGPRQGGTQYF. The CDR3 DNA is TGCGCCAGCAGCCAAGTCGGGCCCCGACAGGGGGGGACCCAGTACTTC.